A single sample is the source of the 28 T cell receptor beta chains below, sequenced in a study of neoadjuvant nivolumab and ipilimumab in lung cancer. Libraries were prepared by immunoSEQ multiplex PCR; TCRdb keeps only in-frame clonotypes and omits some of them. The data contain 20,000 or so clones, more than 75% of them singletons. Sequencing was performed on tumor tissue, taken after neoadjuvant nivolumab, alone or with ipilimumab, at or shortly before surgery. The receptors here all came from an adult with non-small cell lung cancer.

The chain joins TRBV2 to TRBJ2-3; D unclear. This CDR3 is 13 amino acids long. Germline CDR1 reads SNHLY; CDR2 reads FYNNEI. With 8 bases removed from V and 1 base from J, the gap between germline ends came to 10 bases. CDR3 nucleotide sequence: TGTGCCAGCCGTACCAGAGGCACAGATACGCAGTATTTT. Translation: CASRTRGTDTQYF.

The rearrangement uses TRBV25-1 and TRBJ1-2; 7 bases line up with TRBD1. V shed 6 bases, J shed 2 bases, and the junction held 6 bases outside the gene matches. This CDR3 has 14 residues. The V gene's germline CDR1 is MGHDK and CDR2 SYGVNS. This CDR3 reads CASSRQGWNYGYTF. In DNA form, the CDR3 reads TGTGCCAGCAGCCGACAGGGATGGAACTATGGCTACACCTTC.

The V and J genes are TRBV7-2 and TRBJ2-6, with 10 bases fitting TRBD2. Trimming took 3 bases from V and 3 from J; bases not matched to a gene: 8. The CDR3 runs 18 residues. Per the germline V gene, CDR1 is SGHTA and CDR2 is FQGNSA. The CDR3 nucleotides read TGTGCCAGCAGCTTTGGGCTAGCGGGAGTGTTTGGGGCCAACGTCCTGACTTTC. The encoded protein is CASSFGLAGVFGANVLTF.

The chain employs TRBV30 and TRBJ1-1; TRBD1 might be the D (5 bases). The CDR3 consists of 13 residues. V was pared by 1 base and J by 3 bases, with 9 bases between. The germline CDR1 and CDR2 sequences are GTSNPN and SVGIG (reference sequence). CDR3 sequence: CAWSGQRDTEAFF. The DNA for the CDR3 is TGTGCCTGGAGTGGACAGCGAGACACTGAAGCTTTCTTT.

The V call is TRBV5-1, the J call TRBJ1-1; TRBD1 might be the D (6 bases). CDR3 length equals 13 residues. Trimming took off 4 bases at V and 3 bases at J, with 10 bases between the two ends. CDR1 is SGHRS, CDR2 YFSETQ, per germline. The CDR3 spells CASSRGADTEAFF. In DNA form, the CDR3 reads TGCGCCAGCAGCAGGGGGGCAGACACTGAAGCTTTCTTT.

This clone has a handful of counts. This chain connects TRBV25-1 to TRBJ2-2, with a weak D call TRBD2 (5 bases). V was clipped by 7 bases and J by 5 bases, with 8 bases between them. The CDR3 is 12 residues long. Germline lookup yields CDR1 MGHDK and CDR2 SYGVNS. This CDR3 is CASNRGTGELFF. CDR3 coding DNA: TGTGCCAGCAACAGAGGGACCGGGGAGCTGTTTTTT.

The chain uses TRBV2 and TRBJ1-6, with D perhaps matching TRBD1 (5 bases). The V gene's germline CDR1 is SNHLY and CDR2 FYNNEI. The CDR3 has 15 amino acids. V was clipped by 7 bases and J by 14 bases, with 24 bases between them. CDR3 in DNA: TGTGCCAGCACTGGGGCAGGAAGAAGGGGATTCACCCTCCACTTT. Translated, it gives CASTGAGRRGFTLHF.

The chain carries TRBV7-6 and TRBJ2-2; the match to TRBD1 covers 7 bases. V was pared by 4 bases and J by 0 bases, with 2 bases of the junction left unmatched. The CDR3 has 15 amino acids. Germline V gives CDR1 SGHVS, CDR2 FNYEAQ. The CDR3: CASSSGTANTGELFF. CDR3 sequence (DNA): TGTGCCAGCAGCTCCGGGACAGCGAACACCGGGGAGCTGTTTTTT.

The chain combines TRBV13 with TRBJ2-2, with D possibly being TRBD2 (5 bases). V lost 5 bases and J lost 4, with 14 bases in between. The germline CDR1 and CDR2 sequences are PRHDT and FYEKMQ (reference sequence). The CDR3 totals 15 residues. The CDR3 sequence is CASSLPRGPTGELFF. CDR3 DNA sequence: TGTGCCAGCAGCCTACCCCGGGGTCCCACCGGGGAGCTGTTTTTT. Looking up the rest from reference TRBV13 and TRBJ2-2 gives the full variable domain: AAGVIQSPRHLIKEKRETATLKCYPIPRHDTVYWYQQGPGQDPQFLISFYEKMQSDKGSIPDRFSAQQFSDYHSELNMSSLELGDSALYFCASSLPRGPTGELFFGEGSRLTVL.

This sequence joins TRBV2 and TRBJ2-1, with TRBD2 matching over 9 bases. This CDR3 has 13 residues. The V gene end was trimmed by 6 bases and the J gene end by 3 bases; junction bases not matched to a gene: 0. Germline V gene lookup returns CDR1 SNHLY and CDR2 FYNNEI. CDR3 sequence: CASRTSGYNEQFF. The CDR3 region has the DNA TGTGCCAGCAGGACTAGCGGCTACAATGAGCAGTTCTTC. Together with reference TRBV2 and TRBJ2-1, the CDR3 gives the full variable domain: EPEVTQTPSHQVTQMGQEVILRCVPISNHLYFYWYRQILGQKVEFLVSFYNNEISEKSEIFDDQFSVERPDGSNFTLKIRSTKLEDSAMYFCASRTSGYNEQFFGPGTRLTVL.

Only one count was recorded for this clone. Additional DNA sequences in this sample encode the identical CDR3. This sequence joins TRBV2 and TRBJ2-7; D not resolved. The CDR3 spans 13 residues. Germline CDR1 is SNHLY and CDR2 is FYNNEI. V gave up 6 bases and J gave up 1 base, with 10 bases separating them. The CDR3 nucleotides read TGTGCCAGCAGGTATCAGGTTTCCTACGAGCAGTACTTC. It is translated as CASRYQVSYEQYF.

The chain is built from TRBV6-1 and TRBJ2-2; 8 bases map to TRBD2. The length of the CDR3 is 14 residues. V was pared by 4 bases and J by 8 bases, with 6 bases of the junction left unmatched. Germline V lookup: CDR1 MNHNS, CDR2 SASEGT. For the CDR3, the DNA is TGTGCCAGCAGTGCTCTAGCGGGCGGGGGGGAGCTGTTTTTT. The encoded protein is CASSALAGGGELFF.

The chain joins TRBV7-3 to TRBJ2-5; D is ambiguous. V shed 0 bases and J shed 5 bases, with 7 bases lying between them. CDR1 is SGHTA, CDR2 FQGTGA, per germline. The CDR3 has 13 residues. CDR3 coding DNA: TGTGCCAGCAGCTTAACCCCCACGGAGACCCAGTACTTC. Protein product: CASSLTPTETQYF.

This sequence joins TRBV4-1 and TRBJ2-7, with D perhaps being TRBD1 or TRBD2 (6 bases each). V was cut by 3 bases and J by 6 bases, with 21 bases left in between. The CDR3 totals 16 residues. Germline V gene lookup returns CDR1 MGHRA and CDR2 YSYEKL. In DNA, the CDR3 is TGCGCCAGCAGCCAGAGCCGGACAGCCTATAGCGGCGAGCAGTACTTC. Translation: CASSQSRTAYSGEQYF.

The chain has TRBV6-1 and TRBJ2-7; D gene ambiguous. The CDR3 extends over 13 amino acids. Germline CDR1 is MNHNS and CDR2 is SASEGT. Trimming shortened V by 4 bases and J by 3 bases, and 10 bases separated the two germline ends. The CDR3 sequence is CASSAGKNYEQYF. CDR3 in DNA: TGTGCCAGCAGTGCGGGCAAGAACTACGAGCAGTACTTC.

The chain employs TRBV20-1 and TRBJ2-7; D not certain. V was shortened by 2 bases and J by 6 bases, with 8 bases between the two germline ends. Germline V gene lookup returns CDR1 DFQATT and CDR2 SNEGSKA (reference sequence). This CDR3 comprises 11 residues. CDR3 residues: CSARSPSEQYF. CDR3 DNA: TGCAGTGCTAGATCTCCCTCCGAGCAGTACTTC.

This clone was picked up a small number of times. V is TRBV30 and J is TRBJ2-1; D ambiguous. The CDR3 contains 15 residues. V lost 2 bases to trimming and J lost 5 bases, with 16 bases between them. Germline assignment: CDR1 GTSNPN and CDR2 SVGIG (reference sequence). DNA of the CDR3: TGTGCCTGGAGTCTTTTAGGTCTGCGTGACAATGAGCAGTTCTTC. Protein sequence: CAWSLLGLRDNEQFF.

The chain employs TRBV7-9 and TRBJ1-5; D gene uncertain. This CDR3 spans 14 amino acids. With 2 bases removed from V and 4 bases from J, the gap between germline ends came to 9 bases. Germline V lookup: CDR1 SEHNR, CDR2 FQNEAQ (reference sequence). The CDR3 nucleotides read TGTGCCAGCAGCTTAAGTGACGGTAATCAGCCCCAGCATTTT. As protein: CASSLSDGNQPQHF.

The J gene is TRBJ2-3, the V gene TRBV18; D possibly corresponds to TRBD1 (5 bases). Germline CDR1 reads KGHSH; CDR2 reads LQKENI. Trimming stripped 2 bases from V and 6 bases from J, with 12 bases between. The CDR3 is made up of 14 amino acids. The CDR3 loop is CASSPNAAGDTQYF. The DNA of the CDR3 is TGTGCCAGCTCACCAAATGCAGCAGGGGATACGCAGTATTTT. The complete variable domain, with remaining parts taken from reference TRBV18 and TRBJ2-3, reads NAGVMQNPRHLVRRRGQEARLRCSPMKGHSHVYWYRQLPEEGLKFMVYLQKENIIDESGMPKERFSAEFPKEGPSILRIQQVVRGDSAAYFCASSPNAAGDTQYFGPGTRLTVL.

This clone has only one observation. The chain couples TRBV5-3 to TRBJ1-5; D gene unclear. Being an ORF, TRBV5-3 has a function that is uncertain. V was trimmed by 0 bases and J by 1 base, leaving 8 bases between them. The CDR3 spans 15 residues. CDR3 residues: CARSLVTQSNQPQHF. DNA of the CDR3: TGTGCCAGAAGCTTGGTCACCCAAAGCAATCAGCCCCAGCATTTT.

A single count supports this clone. The J gene is TRBJ2-1, the V gene TRBV5-3, with 13 bases aligning to TRBD2. TRBV5-3 is noted as an ORF with a role that remains uncertain. V lost 4 bases and J lost 7; bases outside the gene matches: 5. There are 15 residues in the CDR3. Here the CDR3 reads CARSVGLAGVNEQFF. The CDR3 nucleotides are TGTGCCAGAAGCGTAGGACTAGCGGGAGTTAATGAGCAGTTCTTC.

The V and J genes are TRBV5-6 and TRBJ2-7; tentative D call: TRBD2 (5 bases). Per germline, CDR1 SGHDT and CDR2 YYEEEE. The CDR3 has 12 amino acids. V gave up 5 bases and J gave up 4 bases, with 10 bases separating them. The CDR3 loop is CASSNRGYEQYF. CDR3 in DNA: TGTGCCAGCAGTAATCGAGGGTACGAGCAGTACTTC. Full variable domain (remainder filled in from reference TRBV5-6 and TRBJ2-7): DAGVTQSPTHLIKTRGQQVTLRCSPKSGHDTVSWYQQALGQGPQFIFQYYEEEERQRGNFPDRFSGHQFPNYSSELNVNALLLGDSALYLCASSNRGYEQYFGPGTRLTVT.

There are a few counts of this clone. The chain joins TRBV5-1 to TRBJ2-1; D call uncertain. V lost 0 bases, J lost 5 bases, and 6 bases lay in between. The germline V gene encodes CDR1 SGHRS and CDR2 YFSETQ. The CDR3 is 13 amino acids. The CDR3 coding sequence is TGCGCCAGCAGCTTGGACCCGAACAATGAGCAGTTCTTC. Protein product: CASSLDPNNEQFF.

The chain employs TRBV29-1 and TRBJ1-1; D is undetermined. This CDR3 has 13 residues. Germline values: CDR1 SQVTM, CDR2 ANQGSEA. Trimming cost V 3 bases and J 0 bases, with 8 bases left between them. The CDR3 DNA is TGCAGCGTTGAGCGGCTATTGAACACTGAAGCTTTCTTT. Residues: CSVERLLNTEAFF.

This chain uses TRBV28 with TRBJ1-2; maybe TRBD1 (6 bases). The V and J ends lost 5 bases and 12 bases respectively, with 13 bases between them. Looked up from germline, CDR1 is MDHEN and CDR2 is SYDVKM. The CDR3 runs to 11 residues. The CDR3 DNA is TGTGCCAGCAGTATCTCAGGGGAACACACCTTC. Amino acids: CASSISGEHTF.

The CDR3 sequence: CASSFAPNTEAFF. In nucleotides, the CDR3 is TGTGCCAGCAGCTTCGCACCGAACACTGAAGCTTTCTTT. This chain connects TRBV7-9 to TRBJ1-1; D unresolved. This CDR3 has 13 residues. V gave up 3 bases and J gave up 1 base, with 6 bases separating them. Germline assignment: CDR1 SEHNR and CDR2 FQNEAQ (reference sequence).

This clone has just one count. The gene calls are TRBV6-6 and TRBJ2-1; 11 bases line up with TRBD2. The CDR3 runs to 16 residues. The junction had 2 bases not matched to a gene; V was cut back by 1 base and J by 3 bases. Per germline, CDR1 MNHNY and CDR2 SVGAGI (reference sequence). The CDR3 here is CASSYFSGRDYNEQFF. The CDR3 DNA reads TGTGCCAGCAGTTACTTTAGCGGGAGGGACTACAATGAGCAGTTCTTC.

The rearrangement joins TRBV11-3 to TRBJ2-1, with D possibly matching TRBD2 (5 bases). This CDR3 is built from 15 residues. Germline loops: CDR1 SGHNT, CDR2 YENEEA. V was clipped by 2 bases and J by 1 base, with 9 bases between them. The CDR3 here is CASSLYRESYNEQFF. In DNA form, the CDR3 reads TGTGCCAGCAGCTTATACCGGGAATCCTACAATGAGCAGTTCTTC.